These T cell receptor beta chains were read from a single sample in a study of blood T cells in healthy people across ages. TCRdb called the 5' RACE reads again in MiXCR, with one record for every CDR3 protein. The data contain roughly 1.5 million distinct CDR3 sequences, 35% to 45% of them seen just once; the ten biggest clones take up approximately 4%. The sequenced sample was blood. These receptors were collected from a woman aged 18-30 years in good health. Both conserved end residues are part of each CDR3.

TRBV25-1 | CASGSRDTIQETQYF
TRBV7-9 | CASSLDPVGEAFF
TRBV28 | CASSRTRLEPAGYTF
TRBV6-6 | CASSYGRVETQYF
TRBV6-5 | CASSSDRRSEKLFF
TRBV25-1 | CASSGPGSGRALDTQYF
TRBV7-9 | CASSLMAGVTSTDTQYF
TRBV20-1 | CSAGVGGRNYGYTF
TRBV2 | CASSDTVGAKDTQYF
TRBV29-1 | CSVTVGFETQYF
TRBV5-1 | CASSRVLQETQYF
TRBV29-1 | CSVDVQGHGYTF
TRBV29-1 | CSVEPRDGGEKLFF
TRBV9 | CASSGERGASYNEQYF
TRBV12-3/TRBV12-4 | CASSLAGRGPPLHF
TRBV29-1 | CSDRDSRHYGYTF
TRBV11-2 | CASKGGYVKNIQYF
TRBV27 | CASSLVEGNEQYF
TRBV6-2/TRBV6-3 | CASKGQANTGELFF
TRBV24-1 | CATSEGPGRETQYF
TRBV24-1 | CATSALMTDGNTIYF
TRBV4-2 | CASRQVQGPEQFF
TRBV2 | CASSAFGVFNEQFF
TRBV28 | CASSEADTPGGYGYTF
TRBV6-2/TRBV6-3 | CASKVQGRSSYNEQFF
TRBV12-3/TRBV12-4 | CASSTDLYSPLHF
TRBV2 | CASGGTGGEAFF
TRBV27 | CASSERTGPFTYEQYF
TRBV11-3 | CASSSSGPNNEQFF
TRBV7-9 | CASSLDWDRESEQFF
TRBV11-2 | CASLPQGTYEQYF
TRBV6-1 | CASKGTYQGSEAFF
TRBV7-6 | CASSLSGTGGFEQYF
TRBV20-1 | CSAKPPGQGYEQYF
TRBV5-1 | CASSLAETTDTQYF
TRBV20-1 | CSAAATLAGADTQYF